This entry lists 26 T cell receptor beta chains sequenced from one sample in a study of post-analysis software for immune sequencing data. Their antigens remain unidentified. Tagging with unique molecular identifiers was a feature of the TCR beta cDNA libraries. TCRdb re-called the PCR reads through MiXCR, storing one row per CDR3 protein. The table includes around 200,000 distinct CDR3 sequences, over 25% detected once. Study results and caveats: Controls had lower frequencies than patients of about 5 TRBV segments, which included TRBV5-6, TRBV5-1 and TRBV20-1.

The sample taken for sequencing was blood. The receptors were sampled from a girl younger than 18 with multiple sclerosis.

This clonotype showed up many times. One junction end does not reproduce the germline sequence, and a read error may be involved. The chain joins TRBV15 to TRBJ2-4; D might be TRBD1 (6 bases). CDR3 length equals 15 residues. The V gene's germline CDR1 is LNHNV and CDR2 YYDKDF (reference sequence). CDR3 loop: CATNRGNQGKNIQYF. The DNA of the CDR3 is TGTGCCACCAACAGAGGGAATCAGGGGAAAAACATTCAGTACTTC.

The rearrangement joins TRBV4-1 to TRBJ1-5, with a tentative D call TRBD1 (5 bases). The CDR3 extends over 16 amino acids. Trimming cost V 1 base and J 7 bases, with 17 bases left between them. Germline-derived CDR1 and CDR2 are MGHRA and YSYEKL. The CDR3 nucleotides are TGCGCCAGCAGCCAAGGGGGCGAGGGGCCTTGCCAGCCCCAGCATTTT. Translating gives CASSQGGEGPCQPQHF.

The V call is TRBV20-1, the J call TRBJ2-7, with D possibly being TRBD1 (5 bases). CDR3 length equals 14 residues. V was shortened by 7 bases and J by 7 bases, with 23 bases between the two germline ends. Germline V lookup: CDR1 DFQATT, CDR2 SNEGSKA (reference sequence). In DNA, the CDR3 is TGCAGTGTTGCCTTACCAGGGCGTTCGATGGAGCAGTACTTC. Protein: CSVALPGRSMEQYF.

This chain joins TRBV11-3 and TRBJ1-1; D ambiguous. Germline V lookup: CDR1 SGHNT, CDR2 YENEEA. This CDR3 has 13 amino acids. Trimming took 5 bases from V and 1 from J, leaving 8 bases between them. CDR3 sequence: CASSEEANTEAFF. The CDR3 DNA follows: TGTGCCAGCAGCGAGGAGGCGAACACTGAAGCTTTCTTT.

The V gene is TRBV7-6, the J gene TRBJ2-6, with 8 bases aligning to TRBD1. CDR3 length: 14 amino acids. The trim removed 10 bases at V and 3 bases at J, leaving 5 bases unmatched. From germline, CDR1 is SGHVS and CDR2 FNYEAQ. CDR3 residues: CATDRGSGANVLTF. CDR3 nucleotides: TGTGCCACAGACAGGGGCAGTGGGGCCAACGTCCTGACTTTC.

This clonotype was counted only a few times. This rearrangement joins TRBV3-1 to TRBJ2-2; 10 bases are shared with TRBD2. The V segment lost 4 bases and the J segment 3 bases; nucleotides outside the gene matches: 8. CDR1 and CDR2 (germline): LGHDT, YNNKEL (reference sequence). The CDR3 has 17 amino acids. The CDR3 reads CASSLLAGAGDTGELFF. The CDR3 DNA is TGTGCCAGCAGCCTGCTAGCGGGGGCGGGGGACACCGGGGAGCTGTTTTTT.

This clonotype occurred a few times. CDR3: CASSLVISYNEQFF. The CDR3 DNA is TGTGCCAGCAGCTTAGTTATCTCCTACAATGAGCAGTTCTTC. The V gene is TRBV7-2, the J gene TRBJ2-1; D gene uncertain. Germline CDR1 is SGHTA and CDR2 is FQGNSA. Trimming took 1 base from V and 0 from J, leaving 4 bases between them. The CDR3 is 14 amino acids.

This clonotype was counted ten times or more. The chain recombines TRBV20-1 with TRBJ1-2, with 7 bases lining up with TRBD1. With V trimmed by 0 bases and J by 7 bases, 17 bases remained unmatched. Germline CDR1 and CDR2: DFQATT and SNEGSKA (reference sequence). The CDR3 runs to 17 residues. The CDR3 protein is CSARDLLDRVGFLGYTF. CDR3 coding DNA: TGCAGTGCTAGAGACCTCCTCGACAGGGTGGGATTTCTTGGCTACACCTTC.

CDR3 residues: CSARVTNEQFF. DNA of the CDR3: TGCAGTGCTAGAGTTACCAATGAGCAGTTCTTC. The chain has TRBV20-1 and TRBJ2-1; no definite D call. The germline V and J ends were trimmed by 1 base and 6 bases, with 4 bases remaining between them. CDR3 length equals 11 residues. Per germline, CDR1 DFQATT and CDR2 SNEGSKA (reference sequence).

The chain uses TRBV21-1 and TRBJ1-1. TRBV21-1 is annotated as a pseudogene. CDR3 length: 14 residues. DNA for the CDR3: TGTGCCAGCAGCAAGGTAAAGGGGACCACTGAAGCTTTCTTT. Translation gives CASSKVKGTTEAFF.

The rearrangement links TRBV7-2 to TRBJ2-3; TRBD2 matches at 11 bases. Losses at the gene ends were 1 base for V and 6 bases for J; bases not matched to a gene: 6. In germline, CDR1 is SGHTA, CDR2 FQGNSA. This CDR3 spans 16 amino acids. CDR3 loop: CASSLGLAGGQDTQYF. CDR3 sequence (DNA): TGTGCCAGCAGCTTAGGCCTAGCGGGAGGTCAGGATACGCAGTATTTT. The full variable domain, with the rest looked up from reference TRBV7-2 and TRBJ2-3, is GAGVSQSPSNKVTEKGKDVELRCDPISGHTALYWYRQSLGQGLEFLIYFQGNSAPDKSGLPSDRFSAERTGGSVSTLTIQRTQQEDSAVYLCASSLGLAGGQDTQYFGPGTRLTVL.

The chain joins TRBV9 to TRBJ2-1, with D possibly matching TRBD2 (5 bases). Germline CDR1 and CDR2: SGDLS and YYNGEE. Trimming took 6 bases from V and 3 from J, leaving 16 bases between them. This CDR3 spans 15 amino acids. CDR3 region: CASTAKDSRYNEQFF. The CDR3 bases are TGTGCCAGCACCGCTAAGGACTCCCGCTACAATGAGCAGTTCTTC.

This clonotype has a handful of counts. The rearrangement uses TRBV3-1 and TRBJ2-2; the D is unclear. This CDR3 region has 17 residues. The V gene's germline CDR1 is LGHDT and CDR2 YNNKEL (reference sequence). V lost 1 base and J lost 0, with 12 bases in between. In nucleotides, the CDR3 is TGTGCCAGCAGCCAAGGAGCCACAGCCACGAACACCGGGGAGCTGTTTTTT. Its translation is CASSQGATATNTGELFF.

This clonotype was observed a single time. V gene TRBV28 combines with J gene TRBJ1-1; D may be TRBD1 (5 bases). The V and J ends lost 3 bases and 0 bases respectively, with 11 bases between them. CDR1 MDHEN and CDR2 SYDVKM come from the germline V gene. The CDR3 runs to 15 residues. The CDR3 region has the DNA TGTGCCAGCAGTTTCCTGCGGGGGTTGAACACTGAAGCTTTCTTT. Amino acids: CASSFLRGLNTEAFF.

This clonotype has ten or more counts. The J gene is TRBJ2-1, the V gene TRBV6-2 or TRBV6-3; tentatively, D is TRBD2 (6 bases). The CDR3 spans 14 residues. The V and J ends lost 8 bases and 4 bases respectively, with 15 bases between them. CDR1 MNHEY and CDR2 SVGEGT come from the germline V gene. CDR3 loop: CASRPGLGYNEQFF. For the CDR3, the DNA is TGTGCCAGCCGCCCGGGACTGGGATACAATGAGCAGTTCTTC.

Regarding this clonotype: A much larger clonotype is one base distant, so this may be a read error. V usage is TRBV20-1 and J usage is TRBJ2-5; D may be TRBD1 (5 bases). The CDR3 covers 16 residues. Looked up from germline, CDR1 is DFQATT and CDR2 is SNEGSKA (reference sequence). V lost 1 base, J lost 5 bases, and 20 bases lay in between. The CDR3 is CSARAHTGLRRETQYF. As DNA, the CDR3 is TGCAGTGCTAGAGCCCACACAGGCCTCCGCCGGGAGACCCAGTACTTC.

As to this clonotype: One end of the junction varies from germline; a read error may be responsible. The chain has TRBV5-1 and TRBJ2-7; possibly TRBD1 for D (6 bases). The CDR3 has 16 residues. CDR1 and CDR2 (germline): SGHRS, YFSETQ. The CDR3 DNA is TGCGCCAGCAGCTTGGATGGGACAAGGAGCTCCTGCGAGCAGTACTTC. This gives the protein CASSLDGTRSSCEQYF.

This clonotype was observed at least ten times. J is TRBJ2-7 and V is TRBV27, with no clear D. Germline V gene sequence: CDR1 MNHEY, CDR2 SMNVEV (reference sequence). The CDR3 loop spans 14 amino acids. Trimming shortened V by 3 bases and J by 3 bases, and 12 bases separated the two germline ends. The CDR3, as DNA: TGTGCCAGCAGTTTTTTACCCCCGGGCTACGAGCAGTACTTC. Its protein product is CASSFLPPGYEQYF.

This clonotype was recorded a few times. The genes are TRBV28 and TRBJ1-5; D remains ambiguous. The germline V gene has CDR1 MDHEN and CDR2 SYDVKM. V dropped 3 bases and J dropped 11 bases, with 26 bases sitting between them. The CDR3 has 17 residues. CDR3 bases: TGTGCCAGCAGTTTGGGAGGGAGAATTAAGGTGCGTGCCGCCCAGCATTTT. This codes for CASSLGGRIKVRAAQHF.

This clonotype was observed once. The chain joins TRBV28 to TRBJ2-7; perhaps TRBD2 as D (5 bases). The length of the CDR3 is 15 residues. With 7 bases removed from V and 3 bases from J, the gap between germline ends came to 19 bases. Germline V CDR1 and CDR2: MDHEN, SYDVKM. The CDR3 sequence: CASNQTSGIGYEQYF. For the CDR3, the DNA is TGTGCCAGCAACCAAACATCGGGGATAGGCTACGAGCAGTACTTC.

This rearrangement joins TRBV25-1 to TRBJ2-1, with D maybe TRBD2 (6 bases). Judging by the DNA end, TRBJ2-7 fits better; the J call may be wrong. Germline CDR1 is MGHDK and CDR2 is SYGVNS. The CDR3 has 16 residues. The CDR3 loop is CASSDDLAPTYNEQYF. In DNA, the CDR3 is TGTGCCAGCAGTGACGATCTAGCGCCGACCTACAATGAGCAGTACTTC.

This clonotype has ten or more counts. This rearrangement joins TRBV7-2 to TRBJ2-4; 7 nucleotides align to TRBD1. From germline, CDR1 is SGHTA and CDR2 FQGNSA. Trimming removed 8 bases from V and 0 bases from J; junction bases left unmatched: 10. CDR3 length: 16 amino acids. This CDR3 reads CASASGQVKAKNIQYF. The CDR3, as DNA: TGTGCCAGCGCATCTGGACAGGTGAAAGCCAAAAACATTCAGTACTTC.

The table lists this clonotype with a few counts. The rearrangement links TRBV18 to TRBJ2-6, with D hard to call. The CDR3 runs 18 residues. Germline CDR1 KGHSH, CDR2 LQKENI. Trimming removed 3 bases at V and 0 bases at J, with 15 bases between. The CDR3 nucleotides read TGTGCCAGCTCACCGGCCATCTCCCTTCTCTCTGGGGCCAACGTCCTGACTTTC. The encoded protein is CASSPAISLLSGANVLTF.

This clonotype was seen at least ten times. The gene calls are TRBV18 and TRBJ2-1; 11 nucleotides line up with TRBD2. Losses at the gene ends were 3 bases for V and 6 bases for J; bases not matched to a gene: 10. This CDR3 contains 17 residues. Germline V CDR1 and CDR2: KGHSH, LQKENI. The CDR3 region has the DNA TGTGCCAGCTCACCCCCCGGACTAGCGGGCCTCCCCAATGAGCAGTTCTTC. This codes for CASSPPGLAGLPNEQFF.

This clonotype appeared many times. V usage is TRBV14 and J usage is TRBJ2-5; 7 positions agree with TRBD1. The CDR3 sequence is 14 residues long. The ends lost 2 bases at V and 2 bases at J; junction bases unmatched: 2. Germline assignment: CDR1 SGHDN and CDR2 FVKESK. CDR3 sequence: CASSQPGQQETQYF. In nucleotides, the CDR3 is TGTGCCAGCAGCCAACCGGGACAGCAAGAGACCCAGTACTTC.

In this sample, this clonotype turned up a few times. The chain combines TRBV27 with TRBJ2-1; D is perhaps TRBD2 (6 bases). The CDR3 is 13 residues long. Deletions cut 5 bases from V and 4 bases from J, with 9 bases between. Germline V gene sequence: CDR1 MNHEY, CDR2 SMNVEV (reference sequence). The CDR3 DNA is TGTGCCAGCAGTCAGACTAGTTACAATGAGCAGTTCTTC. This sequence encodes CASSQTSYNEQFF.